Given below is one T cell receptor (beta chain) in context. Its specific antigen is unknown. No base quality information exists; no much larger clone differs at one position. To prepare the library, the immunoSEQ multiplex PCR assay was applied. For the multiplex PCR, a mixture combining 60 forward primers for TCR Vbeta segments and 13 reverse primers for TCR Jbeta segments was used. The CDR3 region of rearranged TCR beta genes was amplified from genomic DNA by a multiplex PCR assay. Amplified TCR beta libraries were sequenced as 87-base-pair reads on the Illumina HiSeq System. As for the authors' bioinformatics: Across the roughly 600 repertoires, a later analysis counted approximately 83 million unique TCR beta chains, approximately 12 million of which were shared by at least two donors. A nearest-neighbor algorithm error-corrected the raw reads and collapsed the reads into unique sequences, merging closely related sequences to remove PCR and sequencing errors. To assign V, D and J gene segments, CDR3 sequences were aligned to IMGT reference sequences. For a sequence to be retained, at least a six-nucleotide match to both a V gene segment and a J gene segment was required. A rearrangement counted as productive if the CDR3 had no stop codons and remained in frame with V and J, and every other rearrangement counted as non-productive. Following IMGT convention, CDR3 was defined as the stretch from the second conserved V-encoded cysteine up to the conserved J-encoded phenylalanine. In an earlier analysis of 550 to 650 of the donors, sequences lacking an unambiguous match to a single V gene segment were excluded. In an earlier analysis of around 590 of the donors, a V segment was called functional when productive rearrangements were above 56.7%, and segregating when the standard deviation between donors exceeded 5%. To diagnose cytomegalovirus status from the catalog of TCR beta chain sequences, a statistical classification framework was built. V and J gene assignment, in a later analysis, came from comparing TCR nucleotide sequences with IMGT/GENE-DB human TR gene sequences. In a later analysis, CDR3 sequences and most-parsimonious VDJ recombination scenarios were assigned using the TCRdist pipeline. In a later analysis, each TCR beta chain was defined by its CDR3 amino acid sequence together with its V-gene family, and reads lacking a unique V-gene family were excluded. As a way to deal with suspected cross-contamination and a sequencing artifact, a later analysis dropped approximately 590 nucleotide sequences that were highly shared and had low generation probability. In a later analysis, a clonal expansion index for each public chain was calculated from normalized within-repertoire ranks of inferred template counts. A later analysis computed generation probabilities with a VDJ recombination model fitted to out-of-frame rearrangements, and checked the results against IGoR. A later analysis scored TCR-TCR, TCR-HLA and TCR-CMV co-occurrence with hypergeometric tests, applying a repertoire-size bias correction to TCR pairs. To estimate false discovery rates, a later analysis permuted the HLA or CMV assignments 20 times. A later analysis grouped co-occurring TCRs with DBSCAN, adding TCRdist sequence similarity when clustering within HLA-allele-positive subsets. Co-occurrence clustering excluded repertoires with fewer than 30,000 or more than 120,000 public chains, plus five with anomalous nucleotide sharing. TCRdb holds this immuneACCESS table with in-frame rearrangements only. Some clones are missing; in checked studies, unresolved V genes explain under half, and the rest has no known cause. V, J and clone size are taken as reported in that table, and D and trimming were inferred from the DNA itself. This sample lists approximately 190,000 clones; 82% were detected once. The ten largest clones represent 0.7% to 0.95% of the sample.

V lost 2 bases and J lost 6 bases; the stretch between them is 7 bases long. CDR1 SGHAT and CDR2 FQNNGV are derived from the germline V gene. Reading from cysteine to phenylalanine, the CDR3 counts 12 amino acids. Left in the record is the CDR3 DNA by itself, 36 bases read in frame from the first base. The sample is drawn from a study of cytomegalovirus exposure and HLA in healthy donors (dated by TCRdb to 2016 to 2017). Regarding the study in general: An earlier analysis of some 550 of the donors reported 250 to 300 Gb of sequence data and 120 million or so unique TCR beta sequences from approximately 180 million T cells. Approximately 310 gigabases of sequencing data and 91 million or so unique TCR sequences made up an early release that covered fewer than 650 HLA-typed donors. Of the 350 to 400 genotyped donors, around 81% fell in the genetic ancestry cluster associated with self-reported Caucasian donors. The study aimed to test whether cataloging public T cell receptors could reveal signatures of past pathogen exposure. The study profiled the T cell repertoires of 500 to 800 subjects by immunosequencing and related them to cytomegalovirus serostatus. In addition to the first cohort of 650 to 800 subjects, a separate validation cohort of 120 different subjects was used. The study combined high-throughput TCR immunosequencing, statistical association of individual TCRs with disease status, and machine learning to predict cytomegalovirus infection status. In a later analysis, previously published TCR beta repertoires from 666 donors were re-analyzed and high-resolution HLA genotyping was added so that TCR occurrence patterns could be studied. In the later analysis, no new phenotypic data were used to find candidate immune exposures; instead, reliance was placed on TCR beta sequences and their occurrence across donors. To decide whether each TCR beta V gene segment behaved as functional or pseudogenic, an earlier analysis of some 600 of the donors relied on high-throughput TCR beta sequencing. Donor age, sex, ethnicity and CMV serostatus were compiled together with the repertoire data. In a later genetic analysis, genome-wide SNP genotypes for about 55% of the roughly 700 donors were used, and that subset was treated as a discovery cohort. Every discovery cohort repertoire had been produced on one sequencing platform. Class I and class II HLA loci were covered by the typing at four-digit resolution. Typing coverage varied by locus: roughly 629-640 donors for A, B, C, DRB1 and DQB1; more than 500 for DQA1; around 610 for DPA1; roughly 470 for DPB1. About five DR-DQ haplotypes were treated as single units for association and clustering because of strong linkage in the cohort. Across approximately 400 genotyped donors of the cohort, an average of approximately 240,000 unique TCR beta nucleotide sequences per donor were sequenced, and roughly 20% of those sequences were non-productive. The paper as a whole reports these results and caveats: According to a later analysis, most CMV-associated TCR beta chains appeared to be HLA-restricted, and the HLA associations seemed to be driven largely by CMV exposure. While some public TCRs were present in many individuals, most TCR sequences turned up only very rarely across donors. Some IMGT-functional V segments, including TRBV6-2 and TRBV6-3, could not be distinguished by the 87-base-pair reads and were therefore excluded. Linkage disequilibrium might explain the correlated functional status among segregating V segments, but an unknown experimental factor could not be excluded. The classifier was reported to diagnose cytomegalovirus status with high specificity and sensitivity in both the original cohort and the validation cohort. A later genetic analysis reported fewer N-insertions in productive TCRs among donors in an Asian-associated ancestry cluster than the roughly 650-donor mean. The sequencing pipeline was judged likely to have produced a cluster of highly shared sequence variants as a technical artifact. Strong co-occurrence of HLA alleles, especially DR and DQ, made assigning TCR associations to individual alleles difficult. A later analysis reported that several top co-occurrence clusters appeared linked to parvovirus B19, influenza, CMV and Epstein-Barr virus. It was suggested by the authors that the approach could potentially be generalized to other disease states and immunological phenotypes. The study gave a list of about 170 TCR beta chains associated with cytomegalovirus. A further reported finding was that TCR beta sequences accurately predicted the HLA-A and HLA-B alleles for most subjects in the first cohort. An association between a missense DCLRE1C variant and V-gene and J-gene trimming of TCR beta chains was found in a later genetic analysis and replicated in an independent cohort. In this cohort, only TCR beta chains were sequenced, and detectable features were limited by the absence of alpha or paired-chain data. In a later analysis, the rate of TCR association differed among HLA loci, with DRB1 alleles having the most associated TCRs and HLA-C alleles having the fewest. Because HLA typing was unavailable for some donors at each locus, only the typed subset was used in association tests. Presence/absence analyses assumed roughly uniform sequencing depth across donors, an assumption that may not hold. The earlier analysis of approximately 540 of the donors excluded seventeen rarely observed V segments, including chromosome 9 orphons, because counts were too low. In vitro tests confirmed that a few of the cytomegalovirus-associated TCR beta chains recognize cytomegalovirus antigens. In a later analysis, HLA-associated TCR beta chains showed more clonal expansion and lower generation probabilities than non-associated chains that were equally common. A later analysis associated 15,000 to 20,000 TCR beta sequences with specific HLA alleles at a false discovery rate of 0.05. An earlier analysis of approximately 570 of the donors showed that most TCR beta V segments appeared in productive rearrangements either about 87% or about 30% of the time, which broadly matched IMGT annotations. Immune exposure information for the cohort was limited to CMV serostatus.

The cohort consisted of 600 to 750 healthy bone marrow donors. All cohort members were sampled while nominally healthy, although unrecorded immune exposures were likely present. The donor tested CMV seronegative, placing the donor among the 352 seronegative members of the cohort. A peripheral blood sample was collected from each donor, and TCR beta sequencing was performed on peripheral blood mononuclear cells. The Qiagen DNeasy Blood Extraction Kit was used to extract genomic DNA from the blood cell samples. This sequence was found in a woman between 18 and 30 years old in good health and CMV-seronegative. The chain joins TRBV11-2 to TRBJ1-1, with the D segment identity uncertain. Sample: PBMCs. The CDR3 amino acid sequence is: CASSLRSSEAFF. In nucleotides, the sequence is TGTGCCAGCAGCTTACGGAGTTCTGAAGCTTTCTTT.